The 26 T cell receptor beta chains in this list originate from one sample, sequenced in a study of tumor-infiltrating lymphocytes in primary liver carcinoma. A constant-region primer primed TCR beta cDNA synthesis from about 0.45 ug of total RNA. Three nested multiplex PCR rounds of slightly modified ARM-PCR generated TCR beta libraries. TRBV1-TRBV30 forward primers paired with a C-beta reverse primer drove the first two PCR rounds, about 10 cycles each. TCRdb reprocessed the multiplex PCR reads with MiXCR, giving one entry per CDR3 protein. The data contain about 310,000 distinct CDR3 sequences, approximately 54% of them singletons. Germline DNA was also extracted, with blood RNA taken from unsorted whole blood. The sequencing input was peripheral blood. These TCRs come from a young woman with primary liver carcinoma and hepatitis B virus infection.

As for this clonotype: A read error may explain this, as a much larger clone is one base away. V usage is TRBV29-1 and J usage is TRBJ2-5; D is possibly TRBD1 (6 bases). Germline lookup yields CDR1 SQVTM and CDR2 ANQGSEA. This CDR3 region has 12 residues. The CDR3 DNA is TGCAGCGTTGTCCCAGGGGCAGAGACCCCGTACTTC. Translated: CSVVPGAETPYF.

This clonotype was picked up many times. The genes are TRBV5-6 and TRBJ2-7; D perhaps matches TRBD2 (8 bases). The length of the CDR3 is 20 residues. Trimming took off 1 base at V and 2 bases at J, with 28 bases between the two ends. The germline gives CDR1 SGHDT, CDR2 YYEEEE. The CDR3 loop is CASSLFGWSGGTRETYEQYF. The CDR3 DNA follows: TGTGCCAGCAGCTTGTTTGGGTGGTCAGGGGGGACTAGGGAAACCTACGAGCAGTACTTC.

Note on this clonotype: The junction and the germline gene differ at one end; a read error may be behind it. The chain links TRBV6-6 to TRBJ2-2; a possible D gene is TRBD2 (6 bases). The CDR3 sequence is 15 residues long. Per the germline V gene, CDR1 is MNHNY and CDR2 is SVGAGI (reference sequence). The CDR3 DNA sequence: TGTGCCAGCAGTTACTCTCGACCGAGCACCGGGGGGCTGTTTTTT. Protein sequence: CASSYSRPSTGGLFF.

This clonotype was seen only a few times. The chain employs TRBV6-5 and TRBJ1-1, with TRBD1 as a possible D gene (6 bases). The V gene's germline CDR1 is MNHEY and CDR2 SVGAGI. Trimming left V 5 bases short and J 0 bases short, with 10 bases between. This CDR3 contains 14 residues. The CDR3 DNA sequence: TGTGCCAGCAGTCCGGGACATCTGAACACTGAAGCTTTCTTT. Protein: CASSPGHLNTEAFF.

The chain is built from TRBV6-5 and TRBJ2-1, with D possibly TRBD2 on 6 matching bases. Trimming removed 0 bases at V and 3 bases at J, with 18 bases between. This CDR3 is built from 18 residues. Germline CDR1 is MNHEY and CDR2 is SVGAGI. For the CDR3, the DNA is TGTGCCAGCAGTTACTCGAAGGGATCCCACGGGAGCTACAATGAGCAGTTCTTC. This encodes CASSYSKGSHGSYNEQFF.

The chain joins TRBV28 to TRBJ2-1; 9 bases map to TRBD2. The V and J ends lost 1 base and 7 bases, in that order; junction bases with no gene match: 11. Germline values: CDR1 MDHEN, CDR2 SYDVKM. This CDR3 comprises 17 residues. The CDR3 DNA is TGTGCCAGCAGTTTATTTGCGGTGGGCGGGAGGGGTAATGAGCAGTTCTTC. As protein: CASSLFAVGGRGNEQFF.

This clonotype was found many times. V is TRBV29-1 and J is TRBJ2-7, with TRBD2 identical over 9 bases. CDR3 length equals 14 residues. Unmatched junction bases numbered 8, after V lost 7 bases and J lost 1 base. The germline V gene encodes CDR1 SQVTM and CDR2 ANQGSEA. The CDR3 loop is CSALSSGRSYEQYF. CDR3 nucleotide sequence: TGCAGCGCCCTGAGTAGCGGGAGATCCTACGAGCAGTACTTC.

As regards this clonotype: A junction boundary mismatches the germline segment, possibly from a read error. The chain uses TRBV12-5 and TRBJ2-7; unclear D gene. The CDR3 is made up of 15 amino acids. Germline CDR1 and CDR2: LGHNT and FRNRAP. The CDR3 region has the DNA TGTGCTAGTGGTACTCCACAGAGGAGCTCCTACGAGCGGTACTTC. It translates to CASGTPQRSSYERYF.

The sample holds many counts of this clonotype. This chain joins TRBV12-3 or TRBV12-4 and TRBJ2-5; D unclear. The CDR3 is 11 residues long. V was shortened by 6 bases and J by 7 bases, with 9 bases between the two germline ends. The CDR3 DNA follows: TGTGCCAGCAGCTCGACGGCGACCCAGTACTTC. Translated: CASSSTATQYF.

The chain combines TRBV5-1 with TRBJ1-5; D remains ambiguous. The germline V gene encodes CDR1 SGHRS and CDR2 YFSETQ. Trimming took 3 bases from V and 3 from J, leaving 16 bases between them. The CDR3 totals 16 residues. CDR3 in amino acids: CASSSRPDSYNQPQHF. CDR3 nucleotide sequence: TGCGCCAGCAGCTCCAGACCAGACTCCTACAATCAGCCCCAGCATTTT.

This clonotype has at least ten counts. The rearrangement joins TRBV11-3 to TRBJ2-3, with D possibly being TRBD2 (5 bases). The ends were cut back, 8 bases at V and 2 bases at J, with 26 bases in the middle. CDR3 length equals 18 residues. CDR1 SGHNT and CDR2 YENEEA come from the germline V gene. CDR3 loop: CASDENGDAGAFTDTQYF. The CDR3 nucleotides read TGTGCCAGCGACGAAAACGGGGATGCAGGAGCCTTCACAGATACGCAGTATTTT.

Regarding this clonotype: An end of the junction does not agree with germline; a read error may underlie this. The J gene is TRBJ1-1, the V gene TRBV30; TRBD1 agrees at 7 bases. Germline lookup yields CDR1 GTSNPN and CDR2 SVGIG (reference sequence). This CDR3 has 15 amino acids. CDR3 DNA sequence: TGTGCCTGGAGGTGGTCGGGCAGGGGGAACAATGAAGCTTTCTTT. Translating it yields CAWRWSGRGNNEAFF.

Worth noting for this clonotype: This clone may be a read error of a much larger clone one base away. The conserved final phenylalanine or tryptophan is absent from the CDR3, which likely points to a read error. The rearrangement links TRBV12-3 or TRBV12-4 to TRBJ2-3; D is perhaps TRBD1 (5 bases). V dropped 3 bases and J dropped 6 bases, with 10 bases sitting between them. The CDR3 is made up of 13 amino acids. DNA for the CDR3: TGTGCCAGCAGTTTGCTGGGGCCCGATACGCAGTATCTT. It yields the protein CASSLLGPDTQYL.

The gene calls are TRBV11-2 and TRBJ2-7, with D unclear. The CDR3 spans 13 residues. Looked up from germline, CDR1 is SGHAT and CDR2 is FQNNGV. The ends were cut back, 7 bases at V and 2 bases at J, with 12 bases in the middle. Here the CDR3 reads CASNTRPTYEQYF. The CDR3 nucleotides read TGTGCCAGCAACACCCGGCCCACCTACGAGCAGTACTTC.

This clonotype was counted once. A much larger clone lies a single base off, so this may be a read error. No conserved phenylalanine or tryptophan ends this CDR3, so it is likely a read error. The V call is TRBV6-6, the J call TRBJ2-3; 13 positions agree with TRBD2. Germline-derived CDR1 and CDR2 are MNHNY and SVGAGI (reference sequence). Germline trimming cut 0 bases from V and 3 bases from J; bases unmatched to any gene: 6. The CDR3 has 18 amino acids. The CDR3 is CASSYSGTSGIGTDTQYS. The CDR3 bases are TGTGCCAGCAGTTACTCAGGGACTAGCGGGATAGGGACAGATACGCAGTATTCT.

The rearrangement links TRBV6-1 to TRBJ2-7, with 11 bases identical to TRBD1. J was trimmed by 6 bases and V by 5 bases; bases with no gene match: 6. The CDR3 extends over 14 amino acids. CDR1 is MNHNS, CDR2 SASEGT, per germline. The CDR3 region has the DNA TGTGCCAGCAGTACTTGGGACAGGGGGGGCGAGCAGTACTTC. This gives the protein CASSTWDRGGEQYF.

This clonotype was counted at least ten times. The V call is TRBV12-3 or TRBV12-4, the J call TRBJ1-5; D unresolved. This CDR3 has 13 residues. V was clipped by 3 bases and J by 7 bases, with 10 bases between them. The CDR3 loop is CASSLLLNQPQHF. The CDR3 nucleotides read TGTGCCAGCAGTTTGCTACTAAACCAGCCCCAGCATTTT.

Concerning this clonotype: The conserved final phenylalanine or tryptophan is absent from the CDR3, which likely points to a read error. The chain is built from TRBV11-2 and TRBJ2-1; possibly TRBD1 or TRBD2 for D (6 bases each). With 3 bases removed from V and 9 bases from J, the gap between germline ends came to 33 bases. This CDR3 is 20 amino acids long. The germline V gene encodes CDR1 SGHAT and CDR2 FQNNGV. CDR3 region: CASSFRGASEGRIFNGEQFI. CDR3 coding DNA: TGTGCCAGCAGCTTTAGGGGGGCTTCGGAGGGCCGGATCTTCAATGGTGAGCAGTTCATC.

As regards this clonotype: The CDR3 carries no conserved terminal phenylalanine or tryptophan, so it likely arises from a read error. The CDR3 region has the DNA TGTGCCAGCAGTCCTAGACAGGGAGAAGAGCAGTACTTG. It translates to CASSPRQGEEQYL. V usage is TRBV6-5 and J usage is TRBJ2-7; 7 bases match TRBD1. This CDR3 has 13 residues. J was trimmed by 7 bases and V by 5 bases; bases with no gene match: 8. CDR1 MNHEY and CDR2 SVGAGI come from the germline V gene.

The chain is built from TRBV30 and TRBJ2-2; D gene uncertain. V was pared by 3 bases and J by 1 base, with 0 bases between. The CDR3 runs 11 residues. Germline lookup yields CDR1 GTSNPN and CDR2 SVGIG (reference sequence). CDR3 sequence: CAWRNTGELFF. For the CDR3, the DNA is TGTGCCTGGAGGAACACCGGGGAGCTGTTTTTT.

This clonotype was counted a single time. Being one base from a much bigger clone, this may be a read error. The gene calls are TRBV5-1 and TRBJ2-5; D perhaps matches TRBD1 (5 bases). The CDR3 runs to 12 residues. Trimming removed 9 bases from V and 2 bases from J, with 11 bases in between. From germline, CDR1 is SGHRS and CDR2 YFSETQ. DNA for the CDR3: TGCGCCAACAGGCCGGAACAAGAGACCCAGTACTTC. It encodes CANRPEQETQYF.

As regards this clonotype: The junction and the germline gene differ at one end; a read error may be behind it. This chain connects TRBV12-3 or TRBV12-4 to TRBJ1-2; unclear D gene. This CDR3 comprises 13 residues. CDR3 nucleotides: TGTGCCAGCAGTTTAAGGGCCTACTATGGCCACACCTTC. Translated, it gives CASSLRAYYGHTF.

Of note for this clonotype: Because it lacks the conserved phenylalanine or tryptophan at the end, this CDR3 is likely a read error. The chain uses TRBV11-2 and TRBJ2-1; 9 nucleotides align to TRBD1. From germline, CDR1 is SGHAT and CDR2 FQNNGV. The CDR3 length is 16 residues. V dropped 1 base and J dropped 7; count of bases not matched to a gene: 8. The CDR3 nucleotides are TGTGCCAGCAGCTTAGGTGGGACAGGGCGCTATAATGAGCAGTTCTTA. This encodes CASSLGGTGRYNEQFL.

Concerning this clonotype: A junction boundary mismatches the germline segment, possibly from a read error. J is TRBJ2-7 and V is TRBV6-1; D is possibly TRBD1 or TRBD2 (7 bases each). CDR1 and CDR2 from the germline V gene are MNHNS and SASEGT. This CDR3 comprises 16 residues. DNA for the CDR3: TGTGCCAGCAGAGGAGACAGGGCGGGAGCAGTCTACGATCAGTACTTC. This codes for CASRGDRAGAVYDQYF.

This chain links TRBV6-5 with TRBJ2-1; tentatively, D is TRBD2 (5 bases). Germline assignment: CDR1 MNHEY and CDR2 SVGAGI. Trimming took off 2 bases at V and 5 bases at J, with 10 bases between the two ends. This CDR3 comprises 14 residues. The CDR3 loop reads CASSYEGSNNEQFF. CDR3 in DNA: TGTGCCAGCAGTTACGAGGGCTCAAACAATGAGCAGTTCTTC.

This clonotype came up a few times. The chain is built from TRBV5-4 and TRBJ2-1; D may be TRBD1 (5 bases). CDR1 and CDR2 (germline): SGHNT, YYREEE (reference sequence). V was cut by 3 bases and J by 7 bases, with 14 bases left in between. CDR3 length: 14 residues. Written as DNA, the CDR3 is TGTGCCAGCAGCTGGGGCGGAGAGTTGAATGAGCAGTTCTTC. It specifies CASSWGGELNEQFF.